The rows below give T cell receptor beta chains drawn from one sample of a study of EBV T-cell therapy then PD-1 blockade in nasopharyngeal carcinoma. This table comes from immunoSEQ multiplex PCR, and its TCRdb copy is limited to in-frame clones, with some not included. The sample contains 15,000 to 20,000 clones, 84% of which appear only once. What these receptors recognize is not known. The starting material was CD8+ T cells from blood, obtained at roughly day 35 from a patient whose treatment included autologous EBV-specific T cells and nivolumab. The receptor source for this set is a man aged 35-49 years with nasopharyngeal carcinoma. The CDR3 runs from the conserved cysteine through the conserved F or W. Each record gives: J gene, D gene, V gene, clone size, CDR3 DNA, CDR3 protein. D genes are given only for firm matches. Not every row has a clone size; where given, it reads once, few, many or a size class.

>TRBJ2-3|NA|TRBV9|NA
TGTGCCAGCAGCGCAGCTTGGGGCGGGGGCACAGATACGCAGTATTTT
CASSAAWGGGTDTQYF
>TRBJ1-1|NA|TRBV27|NA
TGTGCCAGCATCGCCGACGGAGCGGAAGCTTTCTTT
CASIADGAEAFF
>TRBJ2-7|NA|TRBV9|NA
TGTGCCAGCAGCACGTACGGGGACGAGCAGTACTTC
CASSTYGDEQYF
>TRBJ2-1|NA|TRBV28|NA
TGTGCCAGCAGTTTTGGTGGGGGTCCGTACAATGAGCAGTTCTTC
CASSFGGGPYNEQFF
>TRBJ1-5|NA|TRBV7-9|few
TGTGCCAGCAGCTTAACGGCGGCAGGCAATCAGCCCCAGCATTTT
CASSLTAAGNQPQHF
>TRBJ2-5|NA|TRBV28|NA
TGTGCCAGCAGTTTACTTAGGGGGGAGACCCAGTACTTC
CASSLLRGETQYF
>TRBJ2-5|TRBD1|TRBV7-9|NA
TGTGCCAGCAGCACCGGGACAGGGGGGAGAGAGACCCAGTACTTC
CASSTGTGGRETQYF
>TRBJ2-7|NA|TRBV5-1|NA
TGCGCCAGCAGCTTGGTTGGGACTCTATACGAGCAGTACTTC
CASSLVGTLYEQYF
>TRBJ1-6|NA|TRBV9|NA
TGTGCCAGCAGCGTAGATGGGGATAATTCACCCCTCCACTTT
CASSVDGDNSPLHF
>TRBJ1-6|TRBD1|TRBV27|NA
TGTGCCAGCAGGGGAGGGACAGGGGTTTTAAGTCCCCTCCACTTT
CASRGGTGVLSPLHF
>TRBJ1-1|NA|TRBV20-1|NA
TGCAGTGCCCAGGGACGCACTGAAGCTTTCTTT
CSAQGRTEAFF
>TRBJ2-1|TRBD2|TRBV28|NA
TGTGCCAGCAGCCTCCAGCGGGGGGGGTACAATGAGCAGTTCTTC
CASSLQRGGYNEQFF
>TRBJ1-4|NA|TRBV5-1|NA
TGCGCCAGCAGCTTGCGGGGTATAGGTGAAAAACTGTTTTTT
CASSLRGIGEKLFF
>TRBJ1-2|NA|TRBV4-3|NA
TGCGCCAGCAGCCAGGGAGAATACTATGGCTACACCTTC
CASSQGEYYGYTF
>TRBJ1-6|NA|TRBV5-4|NA
TGTGCCAGCAGCTTGGCCACCGTTGGGGCCCATAATTCACCCCTCCACTTT
CASSLATVGAHNSPLHF
>TRBJ2-5|NA|TRBV29-1|NA
TGCAGCGTTGGCGGGGAGACAGGGTATGAGACCCAGTACTTC
CSVGGETGYETQYF
>TRBJ1-5|NA|TRBV4-3|NA
TGCGCCAGCAGCCAAGAAGTTTCCAATCAGCCCCAGCATTTT
CASSQEVSNQPQHF
>TRBJ2-7|NA|TRBV7-9|NA
TGTGCCAGCAGCTTAGCGGGCGGACCCTACGAGCAGTACTTC
CASSLAGGPYEQYF
>TRBJ1-1|NA|TRBV7-3|NA
TGTGCCAGCAGCTTGGGGTATGGGAACACTGAAGCTTTCTTT
CASSLGYGNTEAFF
>TRBJ2-7|NA|TRBV6-2/TRBV6-3|NA
TGTGCCAGCAGTTACTCCCCCGGACCCTCCTACGAGCAGTACTTC
CASSYSPGPSYEQYF
>TRBJ1-2|NA|TRBV4-1|once
TGCGCCAGCAGCCAAGATATGTCTACCCTGTATGGCTACACCTTC
CASSQDMSTLYGYTF
>TRBJ1-1|TRBD1|TRBV6-5|NA
TGTGCCAGCAGTTATCGGACAGGGTGGACTGAAGCTTTCTTT
CASSYRTGWTEAFF
>TRBJ1-5|NA|TRBV27|NA
TGTGCCAGCAGTTTTCGGCAGGGCAATCAGCCCCAGCATTTT
CASSFRQGNQPQHF
>TRBJ1-1|TRBD1|TRBV7-6|NA
TGTGCCAGCAGCCCGCCAGGGGGCACTGAAGCTTTCTTT
CASSPPGGTEAFF
>TRBJ1-5|NA|TRBV7-9|NA
TGTGCCAGCAGCTTCCCAGGGACCGGCAATCAGCCCCAGCATTTT
CASSFPGTGNQPQHF
>TRBJ2-3|NA|TRBV27|NA
TGTGCCAGCAGTTTGCGCGGGCGGGAGCAGTATTTT
CASSLRGREQYF
>TRBJ1-1|NA|TRBV4-3|NA
TGCGCCAGCAGCCAAGCCCCCGGGCAGAACACTGAAGCTTTCTTT
CASSQAPGQNTEAFF
>TRBJ1-1|TRBD1|TRBV6-1|NA
TGTGCCAGCAGTGAAATAGGGACAGGGGGCATTGAAGCTTTCTTT
CASSEIGTGGIEAFF
>TRBJ2-1|NA|TRBV6-4|NA
TGTGCCAGCAGTGAAGGGGAGGTCAATGAGCAGTTCTTC
CASSEGEVNEQFF
>TRBJ1-2|NA|TRBV2|once
TGTGCCAGCAGTGGCAGGGGTCCAAGGGGCTACACCTTC
CASSGRGPRGYTF
>TRBJ1-5|TRBD1|TRBV27|NA
TGTGCCAGCAGTGTACAGGGGGCTATCCAGCCCCAGCATTTT
CASSVQGAIQPQHF
>TRBJ2-6|NA|TRBV9|NA
TGTGCCAGCGAATCCCGGTACGGCCAAGATATCGAACGCTCTGGGGCCAACGTCCTGACTTTC
CASESRYGQDIERSGANVLTF
>TRBJ1-3|TRBD1|TRBV28|NA
TGTGCCAGCAGTTTGGTGGGGACAGATCCTGGAAACACCATATATTTT
CASSLVGTDPGNTIYF